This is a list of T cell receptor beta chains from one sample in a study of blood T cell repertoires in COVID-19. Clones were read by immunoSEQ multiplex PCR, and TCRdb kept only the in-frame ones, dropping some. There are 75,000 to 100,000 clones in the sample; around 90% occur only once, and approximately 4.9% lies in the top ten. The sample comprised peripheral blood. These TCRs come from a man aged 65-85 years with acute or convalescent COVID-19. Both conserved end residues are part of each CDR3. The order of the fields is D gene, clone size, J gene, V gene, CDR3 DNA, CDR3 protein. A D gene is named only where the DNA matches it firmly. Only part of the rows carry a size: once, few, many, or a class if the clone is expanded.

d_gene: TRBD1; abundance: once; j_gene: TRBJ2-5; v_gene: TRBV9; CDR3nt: TGTGCCAGCAGCGTATACGGACAGGGTGAAGAGACCCAGTACTTC; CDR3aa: CASSVYGQGEETQYF
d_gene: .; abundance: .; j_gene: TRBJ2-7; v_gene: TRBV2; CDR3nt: TGTGCCAGCAGTACCGGGACACTGTACGAGCAGTACTTC; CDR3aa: CASSTGTLYEQYF
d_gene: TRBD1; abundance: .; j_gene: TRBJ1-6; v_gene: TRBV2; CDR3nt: TGTGCCAGCAACAGAGGGACAGGTGGTAATTCACCCCTCCACTTT; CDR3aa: CASNRGTGGNSPLHF
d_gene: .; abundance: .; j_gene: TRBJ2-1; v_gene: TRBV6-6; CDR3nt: TGTGCCAGCACCCTCCGCAGTAGCGATGAGCAGTTCTTC; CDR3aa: CASTLRSSDEQFF
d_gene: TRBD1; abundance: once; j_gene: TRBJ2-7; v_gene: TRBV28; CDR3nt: TGTGCCAGCAGTTTAAACAGGGGAGAGCAGTACTTC; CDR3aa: CASSLNRGEQYF
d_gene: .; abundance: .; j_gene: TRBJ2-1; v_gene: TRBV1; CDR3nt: TGCACCAGCAGCCAAGAAGGGGACTCGACCAACAATGAGCAGTTCTTC; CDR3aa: CTSSQEGDSTNNEQFF
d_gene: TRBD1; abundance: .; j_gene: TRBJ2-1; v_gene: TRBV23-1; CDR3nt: TGCGCCAGCAGTCACCTTAGGGGGCGGAAGGACAATGAGCAGTTCTTC; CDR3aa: CASSHLRGRKDNEQFF
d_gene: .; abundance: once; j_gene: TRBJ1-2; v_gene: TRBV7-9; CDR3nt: .; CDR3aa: CASSVGTGIGTF
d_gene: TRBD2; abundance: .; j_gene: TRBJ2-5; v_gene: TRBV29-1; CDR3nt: TGCAGCGTTGATCCGGCTAGCGGGGGCCCTGTCCAAGAGACCCAGTACTTC; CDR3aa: CSVDPASGGPVQETQYF
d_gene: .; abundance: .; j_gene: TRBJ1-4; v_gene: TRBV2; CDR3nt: TGTGCCGACCGGACAGCCCTTGATGAAAAACTGTTTTTT; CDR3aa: CADRTALDEKLFF
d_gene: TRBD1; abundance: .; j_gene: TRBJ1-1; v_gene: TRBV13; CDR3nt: TGTGCCAGCAGCCCCTGGACAGGGGCCACTGAAGCTTTCTTT; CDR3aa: CASSPWTGATEAFF
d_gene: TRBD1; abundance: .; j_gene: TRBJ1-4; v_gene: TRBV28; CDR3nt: TGTGCCAGCAGCCCCTCCGGGACAGGGGATGAAAAACTGTTTTTT; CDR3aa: CASSPSGTGDEKLFF
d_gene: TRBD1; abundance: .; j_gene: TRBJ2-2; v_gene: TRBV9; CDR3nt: TGTGCCAGCAGTCGTACAGGGGACACCGGGGAGCTGTTTTTT; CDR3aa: CASSRTGDTGELFF
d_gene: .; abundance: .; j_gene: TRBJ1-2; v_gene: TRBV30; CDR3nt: TGTGCCTGGAGTGTACAGGAACAGGGCCCAGGCTACACCTTC; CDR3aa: CAWSVQEQGPGYTF
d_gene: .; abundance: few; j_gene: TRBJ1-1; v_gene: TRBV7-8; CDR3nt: TGTGCCAGCAGCTTAACTTGGGGGCTGCGGAACACTGAAGCTTTCTTT; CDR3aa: CASSLTWGLRNTEAFF
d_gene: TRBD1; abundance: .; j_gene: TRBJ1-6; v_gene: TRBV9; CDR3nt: TGTGCCAGCAGCCTCGGACAGGGGAGAGATTCACCCCTCCACTTT; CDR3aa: CASSLGQGRDSPLHF
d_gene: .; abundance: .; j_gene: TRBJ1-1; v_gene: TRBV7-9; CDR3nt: TGTGCCAGCAGCGACTCTAACAGGGCCACTGAAGCTTTCTTT; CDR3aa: CASSDSNRATEAFF
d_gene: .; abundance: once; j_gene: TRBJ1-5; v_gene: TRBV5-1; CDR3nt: TGCGCCAGCAGCTTGGAGGGGCCGAGCAATCAGCCCCAGCATTTT; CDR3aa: CASSLEGPSNQPQHF
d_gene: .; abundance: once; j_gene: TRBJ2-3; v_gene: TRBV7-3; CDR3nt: TGTGCCAGCAGCTTAGACGGGGGAGGCACAGATACGCAGTATTTT; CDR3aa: CASSLDGGGTDTQYF
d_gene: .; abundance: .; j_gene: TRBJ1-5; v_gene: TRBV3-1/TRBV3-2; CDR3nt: TGTGCCAGCAGCCAAGATGCAGGGACTGGGCAGCCCCAGCATTTT; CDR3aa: CASSQDAGTGQPQHF
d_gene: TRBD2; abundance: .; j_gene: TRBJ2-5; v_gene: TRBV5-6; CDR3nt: TGTGCCAGCAGCCCGAGCGGGGGGGCGAGAGAGACCCAGTACTTC; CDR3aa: CASSPSGGARETQYF
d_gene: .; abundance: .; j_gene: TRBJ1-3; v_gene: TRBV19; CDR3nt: TGTGCCAGCAAGGATCCCAGCGGGAACTCTGGAAACACCATATATTTT; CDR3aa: CASKDPSGNSGNTIYF
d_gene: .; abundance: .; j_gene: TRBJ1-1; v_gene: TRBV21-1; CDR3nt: TGTGCCAGCAGCAAAGAGCAGAACACTGAAGCTTTCTTT; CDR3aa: CASSKEQNTEAFF
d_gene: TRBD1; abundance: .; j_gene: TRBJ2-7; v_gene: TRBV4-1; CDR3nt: TGCGCCAGCAGCTATGGACAGGCCGTCTCCTACGAGCAGTACTTC; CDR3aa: CASSYGQAVSYEQYF
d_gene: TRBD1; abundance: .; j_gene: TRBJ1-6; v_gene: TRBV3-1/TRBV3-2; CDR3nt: TGTGCCAGCAGCCAAGGAGCGACAGGGACGACTTCACCCCTCCACTTT; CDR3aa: CASSQGATGTTSPLHF
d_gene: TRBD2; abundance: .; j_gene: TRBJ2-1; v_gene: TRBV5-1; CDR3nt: TGCGCCAGCAGCTTGGGTCTAGCGGGGTTCTACAATGAGCAGTTCTTC; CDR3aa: CASSLGLAGFYNEQFF
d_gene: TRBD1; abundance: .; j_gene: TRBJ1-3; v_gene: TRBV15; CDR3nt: TGTGCCACTGGGACAGGGGGCTCCGGAAACACCATATATTTT; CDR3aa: CATGTGGSGNTIYF
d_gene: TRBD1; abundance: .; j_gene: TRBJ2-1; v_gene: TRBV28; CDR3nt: TGTGCCAGCAGCGCTTCCGGGACAGGGGGAGACAATGAGCAGTTCTTC; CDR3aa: CASSASGTGGDNEQFF
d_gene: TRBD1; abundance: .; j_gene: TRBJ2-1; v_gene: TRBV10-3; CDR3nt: TGTGCCATTACAGGGGGCCTAGACAATGAGCAGTTCTTC; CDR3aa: CAITGGLDNEQFF
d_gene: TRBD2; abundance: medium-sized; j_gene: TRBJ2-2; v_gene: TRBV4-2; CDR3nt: TGTGCCAGCAGCCAAGCTCAGGCTAGCGGGGGCCTCGACACCGGGGAGCTGTTTTTT; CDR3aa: CASSQAQASGGLDTGELFF
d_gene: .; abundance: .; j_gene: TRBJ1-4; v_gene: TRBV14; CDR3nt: TGTGCCAGCAGCCGCCTCGGGGCGGGAAATGAAAAACTGTTTTTT; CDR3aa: CASSRLGAGNEKLFF
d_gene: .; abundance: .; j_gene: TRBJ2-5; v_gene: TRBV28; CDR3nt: TGTGCCAGCAGTTCCAGCAACGGGGCGGGGCGAGAGACCCAGTACTTC; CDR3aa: CASSSSNGAGRETQYF
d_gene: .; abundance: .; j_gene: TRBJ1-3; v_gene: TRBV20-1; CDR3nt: TGCAGTGCTAGTCAAGGGGGACACTCTGGAAACACCATATATTTT; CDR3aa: CSASQGGHSGNTIYF
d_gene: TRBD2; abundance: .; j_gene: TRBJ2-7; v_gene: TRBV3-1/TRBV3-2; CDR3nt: TGTGCCAGCAGTCGCTACCCTAGCGGGGGGGCCAGAAGCTCCTACGAGCAGTACTTC; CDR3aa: CASSRYPSGGARSSYEQYF
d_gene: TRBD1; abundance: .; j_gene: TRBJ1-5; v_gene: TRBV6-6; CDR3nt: TGTGCCAGCGGGACAGGGGAGAATCAGCCCCAGCATTTT; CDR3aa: CASGTGENQPQHF
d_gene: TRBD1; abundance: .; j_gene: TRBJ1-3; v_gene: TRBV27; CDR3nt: TGTGCCAGCAAAAGGAGGTTCGATACCGGGACAGGTGCTGGAAACACCATATATTTT; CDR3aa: CASKRRFDTGTGAGNTIYF
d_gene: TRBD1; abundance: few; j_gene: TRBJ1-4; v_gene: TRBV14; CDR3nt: TGTGCCAGCAGCCAGGCCCAGGGGGCTGGCGAAAAACTGTTTTTT; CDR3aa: CASSQAQGAGEKLFF
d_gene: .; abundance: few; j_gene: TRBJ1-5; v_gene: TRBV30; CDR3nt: TGTGCCTGGACCGCGGGGAGCAATCAGCCCCAGCATTTT; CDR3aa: CAWTAGSNQPQHF
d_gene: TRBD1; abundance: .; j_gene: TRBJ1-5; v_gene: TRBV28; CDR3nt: TGTGCCAGCAGTTTAAACAGGGGTGGAGATCAGCCCCAGCATTTT; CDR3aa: CASSLNRGGDQPQHF
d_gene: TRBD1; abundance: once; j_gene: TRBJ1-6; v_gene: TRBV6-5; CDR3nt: TGTGCCACTTCTCGGGACAGCACTCATAATTCACCCCTCCACTTT; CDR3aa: CATSRDSTHNSPLHF
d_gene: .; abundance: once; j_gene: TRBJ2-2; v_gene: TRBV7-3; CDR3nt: TGTGCCAGCAGCTTAAGGGTCACAGGGAGGGCCGGGGAGCTGTTTTTT; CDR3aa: CASSLRVTGRAGELFF
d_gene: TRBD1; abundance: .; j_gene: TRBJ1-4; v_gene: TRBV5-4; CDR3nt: TGTGCCAGCAGCGAACAGGGGATGGGGGAAAAACTGTTTTTT; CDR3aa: CASSEQGMGEKLFF
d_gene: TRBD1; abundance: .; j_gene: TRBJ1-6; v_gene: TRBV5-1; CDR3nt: TGCGCCAGCAGCTCCGGGACAGCTGATAATTCACCCCTCCACTTT; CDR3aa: CASSSGTADNSPLHF
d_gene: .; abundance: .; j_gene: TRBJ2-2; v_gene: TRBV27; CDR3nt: TGTGCCAGCAGTCCCTGGGGGGGACAAGCGAACACCGGGGAGCTGTTTTTT; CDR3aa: CASSPWGGQANTGELFF
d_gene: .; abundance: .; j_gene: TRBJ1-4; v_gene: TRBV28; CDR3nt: TGTGCCAGCAGTTTATCGTCAGGGGCAACTAATGAAAAACTGTTTTTT; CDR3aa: CASSLSSGATNEKLFF
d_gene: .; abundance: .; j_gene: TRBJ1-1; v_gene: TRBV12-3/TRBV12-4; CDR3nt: TGTGCCAGCAGTTTAACGGGTGACACTGAAGCTTTCTTT; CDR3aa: CASSLTGDTEAFF
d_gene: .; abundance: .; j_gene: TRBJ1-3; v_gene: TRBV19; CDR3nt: TGTGCCGCGGGCGGGGACGGAGGAAACACCATATATTTT; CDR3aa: CAAGGDGGNTIYF
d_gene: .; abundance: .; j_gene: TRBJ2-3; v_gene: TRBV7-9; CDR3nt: TGTGCCAGCAGCCCCTCCGCGGCAGATACGCAGTATTTT; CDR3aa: CASSPSAADTQYF
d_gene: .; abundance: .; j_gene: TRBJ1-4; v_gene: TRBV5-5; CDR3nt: TGTGCCAGCAGCCTGCCGGCCGGGGGGAGGGAAAAACTGTTTTTT; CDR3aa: CASSLPAGGREKLFF
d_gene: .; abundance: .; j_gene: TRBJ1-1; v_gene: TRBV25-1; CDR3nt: TGTGCCAGCAGTGAATATGGTAGTAGTTCGAACACTGAAGCTTTCTTT; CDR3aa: CASSEYGSSSNTEAFF
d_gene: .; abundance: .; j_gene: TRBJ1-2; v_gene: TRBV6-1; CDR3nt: TGTGCCAGCAGTGAAGGTAGCAGGGGCTATGGCTACACCTTC; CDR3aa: CASSEGSRGYGYTF
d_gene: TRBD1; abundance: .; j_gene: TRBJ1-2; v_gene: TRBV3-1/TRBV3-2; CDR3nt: TGTGCCAGCAGCCAAGTCAGGGGGCGTGGCTACACCTTC; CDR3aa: CASSQVRGRGYTF
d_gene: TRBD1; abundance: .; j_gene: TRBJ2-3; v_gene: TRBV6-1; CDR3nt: TGTGCCAGCAGTGAGGGGGGACAGGTCAGGAATACGCAGTATTTT; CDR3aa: CASSEGGQVRNTQYF
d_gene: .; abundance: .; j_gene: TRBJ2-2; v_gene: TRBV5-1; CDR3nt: TGCGCCAGCAGCTTGGCTTTCGGGGACACCGGGGAGCTGTTTTTT; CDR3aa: CASSLAFGDTGELFF
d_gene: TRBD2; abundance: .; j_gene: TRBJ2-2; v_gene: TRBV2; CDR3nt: TGTGCCAGCAGTGGGATAGCGGGGGGCACCGGGGAGCTGTTTTTT; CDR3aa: CASSGIAGGTGELFF
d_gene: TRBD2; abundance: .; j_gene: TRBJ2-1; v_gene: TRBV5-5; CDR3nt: TGTGCCAGCAGCTTCGCTCTCAGGGCGGGGGTGGTCAGGGAGCAGTTCTTC; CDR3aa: CASSFALRAGVVREQFF
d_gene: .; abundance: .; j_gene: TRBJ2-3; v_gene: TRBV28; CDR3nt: TGTGCCAGCAGCCCTCGGGAAACGCAGTATTTT; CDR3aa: CASSPRETQYF